These T cell receptor beta chains were read from a single sample in a study of blood T cells in healthy people across ages. From the 5' RACE reads, TCRdb called clonotypes with MiXCR, one entry per CDR3 protein. The sample consists of approximately 900,000 distinct CDR3 sequences, about 27% of them appearing once. The same data also went into a second study, on T cells of mothers and their children.

Sample: blood. All receptors derive from a middle-aged woman in good health. CDR3s include the opening cysteine and the closing phenylalanine or tryptophan. A D gene is named only where the DNA matches it firmly. Size tells how often a clone was seen (once, few, many) or the class of an expanded clone, and some rows leave it out.

.	.	TRBJ2-3	TRBV20-1	CSASGDPRADTQYF	TGCAGTGCTAGTGGGGATCCGCGCGCAGATACGCAGTATTTT
TRBD1	many	TRBJ2-6	TRBV9	CASSGTGAPGANVLTF	TGTGCCAGCAGCGGCACAGGGGCTCCTGGGGCCAACGTCCTGACTTTC
TRBD2	few	TRBJ2-1	TRBV7-9	CASSVRTSGSSYNEQFF	TGTGCCAGCAGCGTTAGGACTAGCGGTAGCTCCTACAATGAGCAGTTCTTC
.	many	TRBJ2-7	TRBV28	CASSFSGGRLEVEQYF	TGTGCCAGCAGTTTCTCCGGGGGGCGACTGGAAGTCGAGCAGTACTTC
.	many	TRBJ1-2	TRBV20-1	CSARKGGDSNYGYTF	TGCAGTGCTAGAAAGGGGGGGGACTCTAACTATGGCTACACCTTC
.	many	TRBJ2-7	TRBV20-1	CSALVQQGRAYYEQYF	TGCAGTGCTCTAGTTCAACAGGGAAGAGCGTACTACGAGCAGTACTTC
.	.	TRBJ2-1	TRBV29-1	CSVSMKRELEQFF	TGCAGCGTGTCGATGAAGAGGGAGTTGGAGCAGTTCTTC
.	many	TRBJ1-5	TRBV12-3/TRBV12-4	CASSLSHGSNQPQHF	TGTGCCAGCAGTTTATCACATGGTAGCAATCAGCCCCAGCATTTT
TRBD1	.	TRBJ2-7	TRBV2	CASSRGTGVPYEQYF	TGTGCCAGCAGCAGAGGGACAGGGGTTCCCTACGAGCAGTACTTC
.	few	TRBJ1-1	TRBV29-1	CSVDGGTEAFF	TGCAGCGTTGACGGGGGGACTGAAGCTTTCTTT
.	.	TRBJ1-4	TRBV20-1	CSASTGSATNEKRFF	TGCAGTGCTAGTACGGGTTCGGCAACTAATGAAAAACGGTTTTTT
TRBD2	.	TRBJ2-1	TRBV6-5	CASSYGPGGPDEQFF	TGTGCCAGCAGTTACGGTCCGGGGGGGCCAGATGAGCAGTTCTTC
.	.	TRBJ1-2	TRBV5-1	CASSLNGQPTAGYTF	TGCGCCAGCAGCCTAAACGGACAGCCTACGGCTGGCTACACCTTC
.	few	TRBJ1-6	TRBV20-1	CSVRTASPLHF	TGCAGTGTTCGGACAGCTTCACCCCTCCACTTT
TRBD1	.	TRBJ2-5	TRBV6-2/TRBV6-3	CASSPYRTGRQETQYF	TGTGCCAGCAGTCCCTATCGGACAGGGCGGCAAGAGACCCAGTACTTC
TRBD2	.	TRBJ2-3	TRBV6-2/TRBV6-3	CASRSGTSGLDTQYF	TGTGCCAGCAGATCCGGGACTAGCGGATTAGATACGCAGTATTTT
TRBD1	.	TRBJ2-5	TRBV3-1	CASSQRTGVETQYF	TGTGCCAGCAGCCAACGGACAGGGGTAGAGACCCAGTACTTC
.	.	TRBJ1-4	TRBV2	CASRKNRATNEKLFF	TGTGCCAGCAGGAAGAACAGGGCAACTAATGAAAAACTGTTTTTT
.	few	TRBJ2-3	TRBV6-2/TRBV6-3	CASKARTDTQYF	TGTGCCAGCAAGGCCCGCACAGATACGCAGTATTTT
.	.	TRBJ1-1	TRBV7-9	CASSLYPREAFF	TGTGCCAGCAGCTTATATCCCAGGGAAGCTTTCTTT
.	.	TRBJ1-6	TRBV20-1	CSARLDQVSPLHF	TGCAGTGCTAGACTTGACCAGGTTTCACCCCTCCACTTT
.	.	TRBJ1-2	TRBV6-4	CASSDGGSPYGYTF	TGTGCCAGCAGTGATGGGGGGTCCCCCTATGGCTACACCTTC
.	.	TRBJ1-1	TRBV7-6	CASSLQGRVTEAFF	TGTGCCAGCAGCTTACAGGGAAGGGTCACTGAAGCTTTCTTT
.	many	TRBJ1-4	TRBV28	CASSLSGSSGEKLFF	TGTGCCAGCAGTTTATCTGGCAGCTCTGGGGAAAAACTGTTTTTT
.	.	TRBJ2-7	TRBV30	CAWSQREQYF	TGTGCCTGGAGTCAGCGGGAGCAGTACTTC
.	few	TRBJ2-2	TRBV7-7	CASSPEGLTGELFF	TGTGCTAGCAGCCCGGAGGGTCTCACCGGGGAGCTGTTTTTT
.	few	TRBJ2-5	TRBV5-1	CASSPGGSEREQYF	TGCGCCAGCAGCCCGGGTGGGTCGGAGCGAGAGCAGTACTTC
TRBD1	few	TRBJ2-7	TRBV20-1	CSALSTGDMAYEQYF	TGCAGTGCTCTTTCTACAGGGGACATGGCCTACGAGCAGTACTTC
TRBD1	few	TRBJ1-1	TRBV20-1	CSAHPAGDRENTEAFF	TGCAGTGCTCACCCGGCGGGGGACAGAGAGAACACTGAAGCTTTCTTT
.	.	TRBJ2-4	TRBV4-1	CASSQGPQGKQYF	TGCGCCAGCAGCCAAGGTCCTCAAGGGAAGCAGTACTTC
.	many	TRBJ2-7	TRBV7-9	CASSDQRNEQYF	TGTGCCAGCAGCGACCAACGGAACGAGCAGTACTTC
.	.	TRBJ1-5	TRBV6-1	CASSEAPRNSNQPQHF	TGTGCCAGCAGTGAAGCCCCCAGGAATAGCAATCAGCCCCAGCATTTT
TRBD2	.	TRBJ2-5	TRBV5-1	CASSFSRGGYQETQYF	TGCGCCAGCAGCTTTAGTCGGGGGGGCTACCAAGAGACCCAGTACTTC
TRBD1	many	TRBJ2-7	TRBV20-1	CSATDRDRSTYEQYF	TGCAGTGCTACTGACCGGGACAGGAGCACCTACGAGCAGTACTTC
TRBD2	many	TRBJ2-1	TRBV28	CASSSGLAGVDNEQFF	TGTGCCAGCAGTTCAGGACTAGCGGGGGTCGACAATGAGCAGTTCTTC
TRBD2	few	TRBJ2-3	TRBV30	CAWTAGEYTDTQYF	TGTGCCTGGACTGCGGGGGAATACACAGATACGCAGTATTTT
.	.	TRBJ1-2	TRBV20-1	CSAALGANGYTF	TGCAGTGCGGCTTTGGGGGCTAACGGCTACACCTTC